These T cell receptor beta chains were read from a single sample in a study of blood T cell repertoires in COVID-19. TCRdb's copy holds only in-frame clones and misses some; the assay was immunoSEQ multiplex PCR. The sample has 150,000 to 180,000 clones, around 89% seen once. Sequencing was done on a sample of peripheral blood. These receptors were collected from a woman aged 40 to 50 with acute or convalescent COVID-19. Each CDR3 is given with its conserved first and last residue. The order of the fields is V gene, J gene, clone size, D gene, CDR3 protein, CDR3 DNA. The D gene is left open where the match is weak. Part of the rows lack a size; the others show once, few, many or a class for expanded clones.

TRBV28	TRBJ2-2	NA	TRBD1	CASSAQGYTGELFF	TGTGCCAGCAGTGCACAGGGGTACACCGGGGAGCTGTTTTTT
TRBV5-1	TRBJ1-5	NA	NA	CASSLGQAAPGNQPQHF	TGCGCCAGCAGCTTGGGACAGGCGGCCCCGGGCAATCAGCCCCAGCATTTT
TRBV27	TRBJ2-7	once	TRBD1	CASSFQTGQYEQYF	TGTGCCAGCAGTTTTCAGACAGGGCAGTACGAGCAGTACTTC
TRBV5-1	TRBJ2-2	NA	TRBD1	CASSPGGTGGTGELFF	TGCGCCAGCAGCCCCGGAGGGACAGGGGGCACCGGGGAGCTGTTTTTT
TRBV5-1	TRBJ1-2	NA	TRBD1	CASSLASDRGAGYTF	TGCGCCAGCAGCTTGGCGTCGGACAGGGGAGCTGGCTACACCTTC
TRBV3-1/TRBV3-2	TRBJ2-3	NA	TRBD2	CASSQTLAGGHTQYF	TGTGCCAGCAGCCAAACACTAGCGGGGGGGCATACGCAGTATTTT
TRBV5-1	TRBJ2-1	NA	TRBD1	CASSSGIGQGNEQFF	TGCGCCAGCAGCAGCGGTATTGGACAGGGGAATGAGCAGTTCTTC
TRBV3-1/TRBV3-2	TRBJ2-1	NA	NA	CASNNRGSYNEQFF	TGTGCCAGCAACAATCGGGGGTCTTACAATGAGCAGTTCTTC
TRBV6-5	TRBJ1-1	NA	TRBD1	CASSLEKQGSTEAFF	TGTGCCAGCAGTCTAGAGAAACAGGGGAGCACTGAAGCTTTCTTT
TRBV6-5	TRBJ2-2	NA	TRBD1	CASSPGTGEVGELFF	TGTGCCAGCAGCCCCGGGACAGGGGAAGTCGGGGAGCTGTTTTTT
TRBV7-2	TRBJ1-4	NA	NA	CASSSDRGGGEKLFF	TGTGCCAGCAGCTCAGACCGGGGCGGGGGCGAAAAACTGTTTTTT
TRBV30	TRBJ1-5	NA	TRBD1	CAWSGQGMQPQHF	TGTGCCTGGAGTGGACAGGGTATGCAGCCCCAGCATTTT
TRBV19	TRBJ1-5	NA	NA	CASSPDRSNQPQHF	TGTGCCAGTAGTCCCGACAGATCCAATCAGCCTCAGCATTTT
TRBV21-1	TRBJ1-3	NA	NA	CASSKTCGRGNTIYF	TGTGCCAGCAGCAAAACATGTGGGAGAGGAAACACCATATATTTT
TRBV29-1	TRBJ2-5	NA	NA	CSALQETQYF	TGCAGCGCCTTACAAGAGACCCAGTACTTC
TRBV3-1/TRBV3-2	TRBJ2-7	NA	NA	CASSQGLWQAKYEQYF	TGTGCCAGCAGCCAAGGTCTTTGGCAGGCCAAGTACGAGCAGTACTTC
TRBV2	TRBJ1-5	NA	TRBD1	CASSGGQGGEPQHF	TGTGCCAGCAGTGGGGGACAGGGGGGAGAGCCCCAGCATTTT
TRBV3-1/TRBV3-2	TRBJ2-2	once	TRBD1	CASSQEFLRTGESTTNTGELFF	TGTGCCAGCAGCCAAGAGTTCCTTCGGACAGGGGAAAGTACCACGAACACCGGGGAGCTGTTTTTT
TRBV12-3/TRBV12-4	TRBJ2-1	NA	NA	CASSYGLYNEQFF	TGTGCCAGCAGTTATGGACTCTACAATGAGCAGTTCTTC
TRBV5-1	TRBJ2-1	NA	NA	CASSRSSGSNEQFF	TGCGCCAGCAGCAGATCTAGTGGATCCAATGAGCAGTTCTTC
TRBV6-5	TRBJ1-2	NA	NA	CASSQGNYGYTF	TGTGCCAGCAGCCAGGGAAACTATGGCTACACCTTC
TRBV19	TRBJ2-3	NA	NA	CASSTPGRDPAADTQYF	TGTGCCAGTAGTACCCCGGGGCGGGACCCAGCCGCAGATACGCAGTATTTT
TRBV7-9	TRBJ2-7	NA	NA	CASSLVVQGPTYEQYF	TGTGCCAGCAGCTTAGTCGTCCAGGGTCCTACCTACGAGCAGTACTTC
TRBV12-3/TRBV12-4	TRBJ1-6	NA	NA	CASSLEGFSPLHF	TGTGCCAGCAGTTTGGAGGGGTTTTCACCCCTCCACTTT
TRBV5-1	TRBJ1-5	NA	TRBD1	CASSLGTGSQPQHF	TGCGCCAGCAGCTTGGGGACAGGGAGCCAGCCCCAGCATTTT
TRBV3-1/TRBV3-2	TRBJ2-5	NA	TRBD2	CASSGLAGQETQYF	TGTGCCAGCAGCGGACTAGCGGGACAAGAGACCCAGTACTTC
TRBV2	TRBJ1-2	NA	NA	CASSRLGSGFGYTF	TGTGCCAGCAGCCGTTTGGGCTCAGGGTTTGGCTACACCTTC
TRBV2	TRBJ1-2	NA	NA	CATYPDGFGYTF	TGTGCCACGTACCCCGACGGGTTTGGCTACACCTTC
TRBV5-6	TRBJ2-1	once	TRBD2	CASSLVGSAAGGSNEQFF	TGTGCCAGCAGCTTGGTGGGCAGCGCGGCGGGGGGGTCTAATGAGCAGTTCTTC
TRBV6-5	TRBJ2-5	NA	TRBD1	CASSYPAGQGTETQYF	TGTGCCAGCAGTTACCCCGCGGGACAGGGTACGGAGACCCAGTACTTC
TRBV18	TRBJ2-2	NA	TRBD1	CASSPPWDRGTGELFF	TGTGCCAGCTCACCACCGTGGGACAGGGGCACCGGGGAGCTGTTTTTT
TRBV28	TRBJ2-7	NA	TRBD1	CASNGDRGNYEQYF	TGTGCCAGCAATGGGGACAGGGGGAACTACGAGCAGTACTTC
TRBV7-9	TRBJ2-1	few	NA	CASSLTGSSYNEQFF	TGTGCCAGCAGCCTGACGGGGAGCTCCTACAATGAGCAGTTCTTC
TRBV3-1/TRBV3-2	TRBJ2-2	NA	NA	CASRTGHTGELFF	TGTGCCAGCAGGACAGGTCACACCGGGGAGCTGTTTTTT
TRBV6-2/TRBV6-3	TRBJ1-2	NA	TRBD1	CASSKDRVAYGYTF	TGTGCCAGCAGCAAGGACAGGGTTGCCTATGGCTACACCTTC
TRBV10-1	TRBJ1-1	NA	NA	CAIKIGSPPGFNTEAFF	TGCGCCATCAAAATCGGATCGCCCCCGGGTTTTAACACTGAAGCTTTCTTT
TRBV2	TRBJ2-4	once	NA	CASSEWVRGLNIQYF	TGTGCCAGCAGTGAATGGGTCCGGGGATTAAACATTCAGTACTTC
TRBV30	TRBJ1-4	NA	NA	CAWSVSGGTGWNLFF	TGTGCCTGGAGTGTAAGCGGGGGGACCGGCTGGAACCTGTTTTTT
TRBV6-5	TRBJ2-1	NA	TRBD2	CASSLDSGSAVEQFF	TGTGCCAGCAGTCTAGACAGCGGGAGCGCGGTTGAGCAGTTCTTC
TRBV5-4	TRBJ2-5	NA	NA	CASSPGGRQETQYF	TGTGCCAGCAGCCCCGGAGGGCGGCAAGAGACCCAGTACTTC
TRBV27	TRBJ2-6	NA	NA	CASSPSEARVANVLTF	TGTGCCAGCAGCCCGTCCGAGGCCAGGGTTGCCAACGTCCTGACTTTC
TRBV7-3	TRBJ2-1	NA	NA	CASSLIGQRTYNEQFF	TGTGCCAGCAGCTTAATAGGCCAGCGGACTTACAATGAGCAGTTCTTC
TRBV7-3	TRBJ2-3	NA	TRBD1	CASSYDRGVTDTQYF	TGTGCCAGCAGCTACGACAGGGGAGTCACAGATACGCAGTATTTT
TRBV30	TRBJ2-7	NA	TRBD2	CAWSGGSYEQYF	TGTGCCTGGAGCGGGGGGTCCTACGAGCAGTACTTC
TRBV12-3/TRBV12-4	TRBJ1-5	once	NA	CASSTDFRQPQHF	TGTGCCAGCAGTACGGACTTCCGACAGCCCCAGCATTTT
TRBV28	TRBJ2-7	NA	TRBD1	CATRLGQGGEQYF	TGTGCCACGCGTCTAGGACAGGGGGGAGAGCAGTACTTC
TRBV11-3	TRBJ2-1	NA	TRBD2	CASSSILASGYNEQFF	TGTGCCAGCAGTTCGATCTTGGCTAGCGGGTACAATGAGCAGTTCTTC
TRBV27	TRBJ2-1	NA	TRBD2	CASSLFPPTSGGSSYNEQFF	TGTGCCAGCAGTTTGTTCCCCCCGACTAGCGGGGGGAGCTCCTACAATGAGCAGTTCTTC
TRBV19	TRBJ1-1	NA	NA	CASSDPGEAFF	TGTGCCAGTAGTGACCCAGGTGAAGCTTTCTTT
TRBV18	TRBJ2-5	few	TRBD2	CASSYSGTQETQYF	TGTGCCAGCTCATATAGCGGGACCCAAGAGACCCAGTACTTC
TRBV4-2	TRBJ2-5	NA	TRBD1	CASSQDVGPGGAETQYF	TGTGCCAGCAGCCAAGACGTGGGGCCAGGGGGCGCGGAGACCCAGTACTTC
TRBV29-1	TRBJ2-6	few	TRBD2	CSVEDPTSGFVGANVLTF	TGCAGCGTTGAAGATCCGACTAGCGGGTTCGTCGGGGCCAACGTCCTGACTTTC
TRBV3-1/TRBV3-2	TRBJ2-3	NA	TRBD2	CASSPSGGPTDTQYF	TGTGCCAGCAGCCCTAGCGGGGGTCCCACAGATACGCAGTATTTT